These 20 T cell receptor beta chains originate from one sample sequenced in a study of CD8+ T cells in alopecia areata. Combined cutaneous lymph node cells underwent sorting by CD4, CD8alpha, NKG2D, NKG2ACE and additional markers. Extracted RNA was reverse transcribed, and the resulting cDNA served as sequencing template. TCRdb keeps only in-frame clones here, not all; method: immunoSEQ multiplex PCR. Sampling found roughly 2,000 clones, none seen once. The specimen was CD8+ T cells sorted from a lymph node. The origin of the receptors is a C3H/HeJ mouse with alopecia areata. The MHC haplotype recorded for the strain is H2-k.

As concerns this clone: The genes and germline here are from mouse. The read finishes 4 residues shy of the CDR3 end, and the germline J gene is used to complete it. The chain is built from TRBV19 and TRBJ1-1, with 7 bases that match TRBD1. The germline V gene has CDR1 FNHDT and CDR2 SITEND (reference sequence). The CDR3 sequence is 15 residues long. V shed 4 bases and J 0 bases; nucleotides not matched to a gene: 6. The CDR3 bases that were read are TGTGCCAGCAGTCCCGGGACAGTTGCAAACACA. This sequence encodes CASSPGTVANT. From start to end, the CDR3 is CASSPGTVANTEVFF.

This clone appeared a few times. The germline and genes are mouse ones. The DNA read from the CDR3 is TGTGCCAGCAGTGACTGGGGGCAAGAC. Its translation: CASSDWGQD. The CDR3 reads in full as CASSDWGQDTQYF. The V gene is TRBV13-1, the J gene TRBJ2-5; TRBD2 matches 7 bases. The read halts 4 residues ahead of the CDR3 end, with the missing end drawn from the germline J gene. Per germline, CDR1 NSHNY and CDR2 SYGAGN. The length of the CDR3 is 13 residues. With V trimmed by 2 bases and J by 3 bases, 0 bases remained unmatched.

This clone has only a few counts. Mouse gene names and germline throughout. The CDR3 reads CASSPGLGPSQNTLYF. The DNA read from the CDR3 is TGTGCCAGCAGCCCGGGACTGGGCCCTAGTCAAAAC. The J gene is TRBJ2-4, the V gene TRBV19; 9 positions match TRBD2. The read ends 4 residues early relative to the CDR3; the germline J gene fills the gap. The V gene's germline CDR1 is FNHDT and CDR2 SITEND (reference sequence). The length of the CDR3 is 16 residues. The J segment lost 0 bases and the V segment lost 5 bases, leaving 7 bases of the junction unmatched.

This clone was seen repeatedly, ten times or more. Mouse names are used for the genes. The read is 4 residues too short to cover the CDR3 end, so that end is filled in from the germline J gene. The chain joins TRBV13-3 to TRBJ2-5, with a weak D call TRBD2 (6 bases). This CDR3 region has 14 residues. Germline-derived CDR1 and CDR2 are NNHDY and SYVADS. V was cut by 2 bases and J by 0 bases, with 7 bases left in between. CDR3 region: CASSDLGNQDTQYF. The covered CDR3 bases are TGTGCCAGCAGTGACCTGGGGAACCAAGAC.

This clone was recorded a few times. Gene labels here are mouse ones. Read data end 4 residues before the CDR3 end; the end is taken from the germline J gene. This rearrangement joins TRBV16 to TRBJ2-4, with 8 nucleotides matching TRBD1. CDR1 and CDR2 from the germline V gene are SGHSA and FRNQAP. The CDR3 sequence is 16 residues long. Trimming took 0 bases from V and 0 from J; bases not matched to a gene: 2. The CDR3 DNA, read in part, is TGTGCAAGCAGCTTAGACAGGGGGCGAAGTCAAAAC. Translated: CASSLDRGRSQN. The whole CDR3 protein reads CASSLDRGRSQNTLYF.

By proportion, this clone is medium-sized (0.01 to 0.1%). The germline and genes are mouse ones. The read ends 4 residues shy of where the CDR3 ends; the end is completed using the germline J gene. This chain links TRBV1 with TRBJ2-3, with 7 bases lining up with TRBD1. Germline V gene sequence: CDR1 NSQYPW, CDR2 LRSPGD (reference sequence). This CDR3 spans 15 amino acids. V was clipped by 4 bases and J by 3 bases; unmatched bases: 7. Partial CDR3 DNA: TGCACCTGCAGTGTCCACAGGGGAGGAGCAGAA. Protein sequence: CTCSVHRGGAE. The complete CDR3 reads CTCSVHRGGAETLYF.

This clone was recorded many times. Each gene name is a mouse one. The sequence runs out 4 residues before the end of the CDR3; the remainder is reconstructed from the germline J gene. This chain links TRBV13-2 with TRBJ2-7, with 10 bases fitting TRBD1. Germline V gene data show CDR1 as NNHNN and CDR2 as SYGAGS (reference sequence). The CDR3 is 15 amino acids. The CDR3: CASGDAEDRGYEQYF. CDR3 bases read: TGTGCCAGCGGTGATGCTGAGGACAGGGGGTAT.

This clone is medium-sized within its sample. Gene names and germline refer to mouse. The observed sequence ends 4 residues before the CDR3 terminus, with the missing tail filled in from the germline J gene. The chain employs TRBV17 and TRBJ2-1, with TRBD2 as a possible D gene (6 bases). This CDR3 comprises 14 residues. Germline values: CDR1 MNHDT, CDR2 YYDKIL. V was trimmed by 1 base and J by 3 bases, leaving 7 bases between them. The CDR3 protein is CASSRGWGYAEQFF. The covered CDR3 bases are TGTGCTAGCAGTAGAGGCTGGGGCTATGCT.

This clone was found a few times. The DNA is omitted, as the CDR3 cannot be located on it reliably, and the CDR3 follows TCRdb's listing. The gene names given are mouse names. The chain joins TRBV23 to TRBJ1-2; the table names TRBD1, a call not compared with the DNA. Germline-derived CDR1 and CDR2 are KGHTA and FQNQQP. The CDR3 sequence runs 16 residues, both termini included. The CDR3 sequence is CAPAVKQGAGNSDYTF.

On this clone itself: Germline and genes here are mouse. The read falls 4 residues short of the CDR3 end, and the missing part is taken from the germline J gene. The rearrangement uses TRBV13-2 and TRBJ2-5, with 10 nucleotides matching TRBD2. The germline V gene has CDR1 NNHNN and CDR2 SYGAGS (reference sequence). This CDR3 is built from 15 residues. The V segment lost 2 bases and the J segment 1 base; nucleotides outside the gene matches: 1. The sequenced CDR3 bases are TGTGCCAGCGGTGAAACTGGGGGGGACCAAGAC. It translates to CASGETGGDQD. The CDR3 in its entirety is CASGETGGDQDTQYF.

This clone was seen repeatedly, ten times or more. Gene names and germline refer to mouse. The part of the CDR3 DNA that was read is TGTGCCAGCAGCCCCGACTGGGTTAGTCAAAAC. This encodes CASSPDWVSQN. The full CDR3 protein reads CASSPDWVSQNTLYF. This sequence joins TRBV5 and TRBJ2-4; 7 bases align to TRBD2. Sequencing ends 4 residues short of the CDR3 end; the germline J gene provides the rest. The CDR3 spans 15 residues. Germline CDR1 is LGHNA and CDR2 is YNLKQL (reference sequence). Trimming at V came to 4 bases and at J to 0 bases, leaving 4 bases not matched to a gene.

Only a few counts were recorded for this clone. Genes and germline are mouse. The CDR3 sequence: CAWSFGTSYYEQYF. Incomplete CDR3 DNA: TGTGCCTGGAGTTTCGGGACTTCTTACTAT. This rearrangement joins TRBV31 to TRBJ2-7; weak D call: TRBD2 (6 bases). The read ends 4 residues early relative to the CDR3; the germline J gene fills the gap. The CDR3 consists of 14 residues. Per the germline V gene, CDR1 is GKSSPN and CDR2 is SITVG. Trimming took off 2 bases at V and 3 bases at J, with 14 bases between the two ends. Together with reference TRBV31 and TRBJ2-7, the CDR3 gives the full variable domain: AQTIHQWPVAEIKAVGSPLSLGCTIKGKSSPNLYWYWQATGGTLQQLFYSITVGQVESVVQLNLSASRPKDDQFILSTEKLLLSHSGFYLCAWSFGTSYYEQYFGPGTRLTVL.

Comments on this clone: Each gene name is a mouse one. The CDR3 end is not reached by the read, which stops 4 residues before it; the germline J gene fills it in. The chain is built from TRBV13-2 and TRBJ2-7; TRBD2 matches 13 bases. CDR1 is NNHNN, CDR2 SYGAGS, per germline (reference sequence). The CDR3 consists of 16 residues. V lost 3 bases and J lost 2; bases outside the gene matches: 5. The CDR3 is CASGAPGLGGPYEQYF. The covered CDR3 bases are TGTGCCAGCGGTGCCCCCGGACTGGGGGGGCCCTAT.

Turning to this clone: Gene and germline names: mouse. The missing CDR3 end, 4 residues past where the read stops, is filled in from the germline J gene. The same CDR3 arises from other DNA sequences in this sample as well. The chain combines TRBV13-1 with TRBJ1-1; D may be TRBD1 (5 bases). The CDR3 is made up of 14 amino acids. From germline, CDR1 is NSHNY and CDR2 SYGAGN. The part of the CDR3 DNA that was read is TGTGCCAGCAGTGAGGTCCTGGGGGGGAGA. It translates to CASSEVLGGR. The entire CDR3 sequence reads CASSEVLGGREVFF.

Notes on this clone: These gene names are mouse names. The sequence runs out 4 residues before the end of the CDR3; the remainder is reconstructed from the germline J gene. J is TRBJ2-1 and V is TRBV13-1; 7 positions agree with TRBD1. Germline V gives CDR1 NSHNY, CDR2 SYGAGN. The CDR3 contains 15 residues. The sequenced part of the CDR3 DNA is TGTGCCAGCAGTGAGGCAGGGGGAGGGAGGACT. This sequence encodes CASSEAGGGRT. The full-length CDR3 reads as CASSEAGGGRTEQFF.

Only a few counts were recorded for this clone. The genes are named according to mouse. The CDR3 sequence: CTCSADPGQGADTQYF. The CDR3 DNA, read in part, is TGCACCTGCAGTGCAGATCCGGGACAGGGGGCAGAC. This chain joins TRBV1 and TRBJ2-5; 12 nucleotides align to TRBD1. The CDR3 goes on 4 residues after the read ends, and that part is filled in from the germline J gene. The CDR3 is 16 residues long. Germline lookup yields CDR1 NSQYPW and CDR2 LRSPGD (reference sequence).

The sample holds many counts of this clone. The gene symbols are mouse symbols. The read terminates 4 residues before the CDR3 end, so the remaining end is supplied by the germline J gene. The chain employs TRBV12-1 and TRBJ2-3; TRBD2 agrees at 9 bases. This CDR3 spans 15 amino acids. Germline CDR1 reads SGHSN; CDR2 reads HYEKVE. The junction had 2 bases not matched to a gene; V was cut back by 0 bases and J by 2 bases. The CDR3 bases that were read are TGTGCCAGCTCTCTCGACTGGGGGACTGCAGAA. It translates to CASSLDWGTAE. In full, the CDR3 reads CASSLDWGTAETLYF. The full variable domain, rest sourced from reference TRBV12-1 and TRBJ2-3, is DSGVVQSPRHIIKEKGGRSVLTCIPISGHSNVVWYQQTLGKELKFLIQHYEKVERDKGFLPSRFSVQQFDDYHSEMNMSALELEDSAMYFCASSLDWGTAETLYFGSGTRLTVL.

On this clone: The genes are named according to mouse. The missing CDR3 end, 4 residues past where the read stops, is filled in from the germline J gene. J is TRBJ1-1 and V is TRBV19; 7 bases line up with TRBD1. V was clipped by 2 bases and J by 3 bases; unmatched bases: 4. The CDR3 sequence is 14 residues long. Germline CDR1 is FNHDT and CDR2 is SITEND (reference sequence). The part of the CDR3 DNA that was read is TGTGCCAGCAGTATCCCCAGGGGGGACACA. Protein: CASSIPRGDT. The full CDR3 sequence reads CASSIPRGDTEVFF.

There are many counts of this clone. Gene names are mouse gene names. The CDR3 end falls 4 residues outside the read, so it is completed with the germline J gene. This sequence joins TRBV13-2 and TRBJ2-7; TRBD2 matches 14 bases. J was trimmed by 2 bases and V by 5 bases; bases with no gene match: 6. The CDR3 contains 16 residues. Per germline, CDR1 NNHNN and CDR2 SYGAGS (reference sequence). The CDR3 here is CASGGTGGALPYEQYF. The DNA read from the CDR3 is TGTGCCAGCGGGGGGACTGGGGGGGCGCTTCCCTAT.

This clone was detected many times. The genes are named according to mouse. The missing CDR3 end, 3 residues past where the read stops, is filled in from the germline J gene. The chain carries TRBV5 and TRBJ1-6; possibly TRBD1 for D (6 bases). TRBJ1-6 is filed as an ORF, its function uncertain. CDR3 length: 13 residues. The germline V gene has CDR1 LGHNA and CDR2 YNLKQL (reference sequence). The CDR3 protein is CASSQDLGTLLYF. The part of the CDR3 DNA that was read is TGTGCCAGCAGCCAAGATTTGGGGACACTC.